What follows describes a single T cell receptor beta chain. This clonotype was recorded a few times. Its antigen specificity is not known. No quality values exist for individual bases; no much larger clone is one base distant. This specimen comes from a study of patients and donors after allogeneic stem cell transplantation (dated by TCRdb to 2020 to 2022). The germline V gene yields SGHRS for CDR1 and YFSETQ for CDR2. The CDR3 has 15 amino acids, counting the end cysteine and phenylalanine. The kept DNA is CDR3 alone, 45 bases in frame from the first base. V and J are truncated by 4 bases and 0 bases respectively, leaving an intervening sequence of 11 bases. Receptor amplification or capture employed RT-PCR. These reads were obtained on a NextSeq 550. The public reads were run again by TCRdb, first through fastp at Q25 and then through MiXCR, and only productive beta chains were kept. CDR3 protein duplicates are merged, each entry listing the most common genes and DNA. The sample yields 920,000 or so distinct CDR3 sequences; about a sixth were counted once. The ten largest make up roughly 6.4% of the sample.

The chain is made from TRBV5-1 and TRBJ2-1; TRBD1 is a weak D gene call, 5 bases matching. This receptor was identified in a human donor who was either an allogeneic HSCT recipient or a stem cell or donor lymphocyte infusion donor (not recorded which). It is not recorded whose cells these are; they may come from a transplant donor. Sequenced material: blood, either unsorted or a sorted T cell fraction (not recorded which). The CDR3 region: CASSPNRSSYNEQFF. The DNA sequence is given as TGCGCCAGCAGCCCCAACAGGAGCTCCTACAATGAGCAGTTCTTC.